This TCR beta chain was captured in a study of cytomegalovirus exposure and HLA in healthy donors. Notes on the study in general: For TCR beta chains, V- and J-gene trimming was later linked to a missense DCLRE1C variant. The study labeled more than 150 TCR beta chains cytomegalovirus-associated.

The CDR3 loop spans 14 amino acids. Germline-derived CDR1 and CDR2 are MNHNY and SVGAGI (reference sequence). Trimming took 6 bases from V and 7 from J; bases not matched to a gene: 8. A single count supports this clone. Its target is not known. Primers included in the PCR were 60 Vbeta and 13 Jbeta primers. In the original workflow: In a later analysis, some 80 million unique TCR beta chains included roughly 11 million shared by two or more donors. Profiling relied on immunoSEQ multiplex PCR, and the TCRdb table lists in-frame clones only, not all of them. Clone size and V and J calls were adopted from that table, with D and trimming inferred from the DNA. The table includes under 300,000 clones, just under 85% detected once.

This sequence was found in a woman in her thirties or forties in good health and CMV-seropositive. The material sequenced was PBMCs. The chain has TRBV6-6 and TRBJ2-2; 7 bases map to TRBD2. The CDR3 region has the DNA TGTGCCAGCAGAAGCGGGACTTTAGGCGGGGAGCTGTTTTTT. This codes for CASRSGTLGGELFF.